The sequence of this T cell receptor (beta chain) was determined in a study of blood T cells in healthy people across ages. On this clonotype itself: Antigen: not known.

Sample-barcoded 5' priming and a J-beta primer mix drove a second PCR of roughly 7 to 11 cycles. TCRdb passed the 5' RACE reads through MiXCR, listing each CDR3 protein once. Of 350,000 to 450,000 distinct CDR3 sequences in the sample, 45% to 65% are singletons; the top ten hold 51%. Investigators took about 10 milliliters of peripheral blood from every donor. The CDR3 runs to 15 residues. Looked up from germline, CDR1 is DFQATT and CDR2 is SNEGSKA (reference sequence). General study points: Unknown CMV status may confound age-related changes in expanded clones. As age increased, TCR beta diversity per million T cells fell in a roughly linear fashion.

This TCR came from a man between 60 and 75 years old in good health. The chain employs TRBV20-1 and TRBJ2-5, with 7 bases lining up with TRBD1. The better agreement between TRBJ2-7 and the DNA end casts doubt on the J call. The sequenced sample was blood. CDR3 loop: CSARDPGTVPYEQYF. In nucleotides, the CDR3 is TGCAGTGCTAGAGATCCAGGGACAGTCCCTTACGAGCAGTACTTC.